A selection of T cell receptor beta chains follows, all from one sample in a study of T cells in Graves' hyperthyroidism and ophthalmopathy. One entry per CDR3 protein results from TCRdb running MiXCR on the multiplex PCR reads. Here the sample spans 350,000 or so distinct CDR3 sequences, about 21% being singletons. Specimen: blood. The receptors were gathered from a woman in her fifties or sixties with Graves' hyperthyroidism. CDR3s leave out the opening cysteine and the closing phenylalanine or tryptophan. Fields, in order: J gene, V gene, CDR3 protein.

j_gene: TRBJ2-1; v_gene: TRBV5-1; CDR3aa: ASSPAQLAGVSTEQF
j_gene: TRBJ2-1; v_gene: TRBV11-2; CDR3aa: ASRETGTPYNEQF
j_gene: TRBJ2-1; v_gene: TRBV2; CDR3aa: ASRPWTSGGPVDEQF
j_gene: TRBJ1-5; v_gene: TRBV12-3/TRBV12-4; CDR3aa: ASRGGTGGQPQH
j_gene: TRBJ2-5; v_gene: TRBV30; CDR3aa: AWSRGFQETQY
j_gene: TRBJ2-6; v_gene: TRBV5-1; CDR3aa: ASSLGQLLSGANVLT
j_gene: TRBJ2-1; v_gene: TRBV3-1; CDR3aa: ASSQDWGSGGAIVHEQF
j_gene: TRBJ1-2; v_gene: TRBV5-8; CDR3aa: ASSLGDRLYGYT
j_gene: TRBJ2-3; v_gene: TRBV28; CDR3aa: ASYRGGGVDTQY
j_gene: TRBJ2-2; v_gene: TRBV5-1; CDR3aa: ASSLEALGTGELF
j_gene: TRBJ2-1; v_gene: TRBV13; CDR3aa: ATPRPGLAMDEQF
j_gene: TRBJ2-3; v_gene: TRBV3-1; CDR3aa: ASSQQTGLAGGRTDTQY
j_gene: TRBJ1-2; v_gene: TRBV28; CDR3aa: ASSGTGPGGYT
j_gene: TRBJ2-6; v_gene: TRBV30; CDR3aa: AWSVPGTGANVLT
j_gene: TRBJ2-1; v_gene: TRBV7-9; CDR3aa: ASSLADYNEQF
j_gene: TRBJ2-5; v_gene: TRBV3-1; CDR3aa: ASSPFTPYQETQY
j_gene: TRBJ1-3; v_gene: TRBV2; CDR3aa: ASSVYRGSGNTIY
j_gene: TRBJ1-6; v_gene: TRBV7-2; CDR3aa: ASSLPGYSPLH
j_gene: TRBJ2-1; v_gene: TRBV6-2/TRBV6-3; CDR3aa: ASSSAGAGNNEQF
j_gene: TRBJ2-1; v_gene: TRBV18; CDR3aa: ASSPRELAGGPGEQF
j_gene: TRBJ1-1; v_gene: TRBV7-9; CDR3aa: ASSRTADTEAF
j_gene: TRBJ2-6; v_gene: TRBV5-1; CDR3aa: ASSFPTKSDPEGTGANVLT
j_gene: TRBJ1-3; v_gene: TRBV2; CDR3aa: ASSEEGSYSGNTIY
j_gene: TRBJ2-3; v_gene: TRBV24-1; CDR3aa: ATSDLGQGRGTQY
j_gene: TRBJ2-7; v_gene: TRBV2; CDR3aa: ASTRGRDSALYEQY
j_gene: TRBJ2-7; v_gene: TRBV6-1; CDR3aa: ASSDNSYEQY
j_gene: TRBJ1-1; v_gene: TRBV5-1; CDR3aa: ASSLGPPGTEAF
j_gene: TRBJ2-7; v_gene: TRBV20-1; CDR3aa: SAREYRTTYEQY
j_gene: TRBJ1-1; v_gene: TRBV20-1; CDR3aa: SASLDGGEGTEAF
j_gene: TRBJ1-1; v_gene: TRBV27; CDR3aa: ASSLHRNTEAF
j_gene: TRBJ2-7; v_gene: TRBV15; CDR3aa: ATSRRLAGSYEQY
j_gene: TRBJ1-1; v_gene: TRBV25-1; CDR3aa: ASSEFKGGAF
j_gene: TRBJ1-4; v_gene: TRBV2; CDR3aa: ASSVGNRENEKLF
j_gene: TRBJ2-5; v_gene: TRBV10-3; CDR3aa: AISDRETQY
j_gene: TRBJ1-1; v_gene: TRBV2; CDR3aa: ARSGQANTEAF
j_gene: TRBJ2-1; v_gene: TRBV3-1; CDR3aa: ASSQRSARNEQF
j_gene: TRBJ1-6; v_gene: TRBV6-5; CDR3aa: ASSYEGSGQDNSPLH
j_gene: TRBJ1-6; v_gene: TRBV6-1; CDR3aa: ASTGGTANSPLH
j_gene: TRBJ2-3; v_gene: TRBV20-1; CDR3aa: SAGLAGGPEDTQY
j_gene: TRBJ2-3; v_gene: TRBV12-3/TRBV12-4; CDR3aa: ASRPSAGGPWDTQY